This TCR beta chain originates from a study of blood T cell repertoires in COVID-19. As originally analysed: Estimation of nucleated cell counts was performed using reference gene primer amplification. Produced via immunoSEQ multiplex PCR; TCRdb's table is partial and in-frame only. The DNA gave D and trimming, while V, J and clone size come from that table. The sample has 45,000 to 50,000 clones; 80% to 90% are singletons. Germline loops: CDR1 WSHSY, CDR2 SAAADI. J lost 4 bases, V lost 5 bases, and 9 bases had no gene match. The length of the CDR3 is 16 residues. The sequence derives from a man aged 50-60 years with acute or convalescent COVID-19. Sequenced: peripheral blood. This sequence joins TRBV10-2 and TRBJ1-2; 11 positions agree with TRBD1. The CDR3 DNA reads TGCGCCAGCAGTTACCGGGACAGGGGGGCGGCCTATGGCTACACCTTC. Translation: CASSYRDRGAAYGYTF.